Below, 19 T cell receptor beta chains from the same sample are listed, as sequenced in a study of OX40 agonist ivuxolimab in advanced cancers. TCRdb's copy holds only in-frame clones and misses some; the assay was immunoSEQ multiplex PCR. This sample yields more than 75,000 clones, of which approximately 81% are seen a single time; more than 0.95% belongs to the top ten. The sequencing here drew on CD4+ or CD8+ T cells sorted from blood, taken in a trial of the OX40 agonist ivuxolimab. These receptors were collected from an adult with an advanced solid tumor such as melanoma, head and neck, liver or kidney cancer.

The chain uses TRBV9 and TRBJ1-4; D is possibly TRBD1 (5 bases). CDR3 length: 15 residues. Germline-derived CDR1 and CDR2 are SGDLS and YYNGEE. Trimming shortened V by 6 bases and J by 0 bases, and 12 bases separated the two germline ends. CDR3 protein: CASTPGPATNEKLFF. CDR3 coding DNA: TGTGCCAGCACCCCAGGGCCTGCAACTAATGAAAAACTGTTTTTT.

As concerns this clone: The same CDR3 can be traced to other DNA sequences in this sample. The CDR3: CAISEGQNTEAFF. The CDR3 region has the DNA TGTGCCATCAGTGAGGGGCAGAACACTGAAGCTTTCTTT. The rearrangement links TRBV10-3 to TRBJ1-1; D not resolved. This CDR3 is 13 amino acids long. The V end lost 2 bases, the J end lost 1 base, and 5 bases lay between the germline ends. Germline V gives CDR1 ENHRY, CDR2 SYGVKD.

For this clone: Other nucleotide sequences from this sample produce the same CDR3. The chain is built from TRBV7-2 and TRBJ2-5; D may be TRBD1 or TRBD2 (5 bases each). CDR1 is SGHTA and CDR2 is FQGNSA in the germline V gene. The V end lost 5 bases, the J end lost 5 bases, and 9 bases lay between the germline ends. This CDR3 has 12 amino acids. In DNA form, the CDR3 reads TGTGCCAGCAGCAGGGACCGGGAGACCCAGTACTTC. This sequence encodes CASSRDRETQYF.

This chain uses TRBV5-1 with TRBJ1-1, with TRBD1 identical over 8 bases. Trimming at V came to 1 base and at J to 5 bases, leaving 1 base not matched to a gene. The CDR3 contains 13 residues. Germline V gene data show CDR1 as SGHRS and CDR2 as YFSETQ. For the CDR3, the DNA is TGCGCCAGCAGCTTGACAGGGGGGACTGAAGCTTTCTTT. Residues: CASSLTGGTEAFF.

This clone was recorded a few times. The chain combines TRBV5-4 with TRBJ2-5; maybe TRBD2 (5 bases). Between the trimmed V and J ends, which lost 0 bases and 5 bases, there was a span of 8 bases. The germline V gene encodes CDR1 SGHNT and CDR2 YYREEE (reference sequence). The CDR3 is 13 amino acids. In DNA form, the CDR3 reads TGTGCCAGCAGCTTGGGACGCGGGGAGACCCAGTACTTC. Translation: CASSLGRGETQYF.

The chain is built from TRBV7-9 and TRBJ2-3; a weak D match, TRBD1 (6 bases). The CDR3 is 17 amino acids. Trimming removed 1 base at V and 1 base at J, with 15 bases between. Germline lookup yields CDR1 SEHNR and CDR2 FQNEAQ (reference sequence). The CDR3 DNA reads as TGTGCCAGCAGCTTAGGTTCAGGGGTGGAGGGCACAGATACGCAGTATTTT. This gives the protein CASSLGSGVEGTDTQYF.

The V call is TRBV7-9, the J call TRBJ2-6; TRBD2 aligns across 9 bases. The germline CDR1 and CDR2 sequences are SEHNR and FQNEAQ (reference sequence). Trimming took 10 bases from V and 2 from J; bases not matched to a gene: 9. The length of the CDR3 is 16 residues. This CDR3 reads CATWREGITGANVLTF. The CDR3 region has the DNA TGTGCCACTTGGCGGGAGGGTATAACTGGGGCCAACGTCCTGACTTTC. The complete variable domain, with remaining parts taken from reference TRBV7-9 and TRBJ2-6, reads DTGVSQNPRHKITKRGQNVTFRCDPISEHNRLYWYRQTLGQGPEFLTYFQNEAQLEKSRLLSDRFSAERPKGSFSTLEIQRTEQGDSAMYLCATWREGITGANVLTFGAGSRLTVL.

The rearrangement uses TRBV27 and TRBJ2-5, with 8 bases that match TRBD1. Germline CDR1 is MNHEY and CDR2 is SMNVEV (reference sequence). V was pared by 2 bases and J by 5 bases, with 4 bases of the junction left unmatched. The CDR3 has 14 residues. The CDR3 DNA reads TGTGCCAGCAGTTTAAGAGACAGGGGTGAGACCCAGTACTTC. It translates to CASSLRDRGETQYF.

The genes are TRBV5-1 and TRBJ1-2, with a tentative D call TRBD1 (5 bases). The ends were cut back, 0 bases at V and 6 bases at J, with 12 bases in the middle. The CDR3 length is 14 residues. CDR1 and CDR2 from the germline V gene are SGHRS and YFSETQ. The CDR3 coding sequence is TGCGCCAGCAGCTTGGGCAGGGTCATCGATGGCTACACCTTC. Protein product: CASSLGRVIDGYTF.

This sequence joins TRBV6-1 and TRBJ1-2, with D perhaps matching TRBD1 (6 bases). The CDR3 is 15 amino acids. V was pared by 2 bases and J by 5 bases, with 15 bases between. Germline CDR1 is MNHNS and CDR2 is SASEGT. The CDR3 region is CASSEIVGQTYGYTF. The CDR3 DNA reads TGTGCCAGCAGTGAAATAGTAGGACAGACATATGGCTACACCTTC.

In regard to this clone: At one end, the junction sequence differs from germline, possibly due to a read error. The chain has TRBV10-3 and TRBJ1-5; 9 positions match TRBD1. CDR1 and CDR2 from the germline V gene are ENHRY and SYGVKD. The CDR3 loop spans 12 amino acids. CDR3 sequence: CALTGGNQPQHF. CDR3 sequence (DNA): TGTGCCCTAACAGGGGGCAACCAGCCCCAGCATTTT.

The chain links TRBV11-2 to TRBJ1-4; a weak D match, TRBD1 (5 bases). The V end was cut by 0 bases, the J end by 1 base, with 6 bases between. CDR1 is SGHAT, CDR2 FQNNGV, per germline. The CDR3 runs to 15 residues. CDR3 in DNA: TGTGCCAGCAGCTTAGAAGGGGTAACTAATGAAAAACTGTTTTTT. This translates into CASSLEGVTNEKLFF. The variable domain in full, with the rest retrieved from reference TRBV11-2 and TRBJ1-4, is EAGVAQSPRYKIIEKRQSVAFWCNPISGHATLYWYQQILGQGPKLLIQFQNNGVVDDSQLPKDRFSAERLKGVDSTLKIQPAKLEDSAVYLCASSLEGVTNEKLFFGSGTQLSVL.

The CDR3 DNA reads TGTGCCAGCAGCCAAGAGGTACAGGCTGGGGTCATTCAGTACTTC. As protein: CASSQEVQAGVIQYF. The genes are TRBV4-2 and TRBJ2-4, with D tentatively TRBD1 (5 bases). CDR3 length: 15 residues. Germline-derived CDR1 and CDR2 are LGHNA and YNFKEQ. Between the trimmed V and J ends, which lost 0 bases and 9 bases, there was a span of 15 bases.

The CDR3 reads CASSELLGTGNEKLFF. CDR3 DNA: TGTGCCAGCAGTGAATTGTTGGGGACAGGGAATGAAAAACTGTTTTTT. The genes are TRBV6-1 and TRBJ1-4; TRBD1 matches 9 bases. With 2 bases clipped from V and 5 bases from J, the junction kept 6 bases outside the gene matches. CDR1 is MNHNS and CDR2 is SASEGT in the germline V gene. The CDR3 totals 16 residues.

The chain carries TRBV19 and TRBJ1-5; D is ambiguous. V was clipped by 3 bases and J by 2 bases, with 20 bases between them. CDR3 length equals 18 residues. Germline CDR1 reads LNHDA; CDR2 reads SQIVND (reference sequence). The CDR3 DNA reads as TGTGCCAGTAGTATCACCTATCGGACGGCCTGGGGCAATCAGCCCCAGCATTTT. It codes for CASSITYRTAWGNQPQHF.

The genes are TRBV7-2 and TRBJ1-1; 8 bases are shared with TRBD1. After removal of 6 bases from V and 1 base from J, the junction contained 4 bases not matched to a gene. Germline CDR1 and CDR2: SGHTA and FQGNSA. The CDR3 contains 14 residues. The CDR3 coding sequence is TGTGCCAGCAGAGTTGGGACAGGGAACACTGAAGCTTTCTTT. Its protein is CASRVGTGNTEAFF.

The chain combines TRBV5-4 with TRBJ2-7; TRBD1 might be the D (5 bases). Per germline, CDR1 SGHNT and CDR2 YYREEE (reference sequence). V lost 2 bases to trimming and J lost 0 bases, with 15 bases between them. This CDR3 region has 16 residues. CDR3 sequence: CASSLRGKMSSYEQYV. In DNA form, the CDR3 reads TGTGCCAGCAGCTTAAGGGGAAAAATGAGCTCCTACGAGCAGTACGTC.

The chain carries TRBV28 and TRBJ2-7; 7 bases align to TRBD1. V was pared by 5 bases and J by 2 bases, with 12 bases of the junction left unmatched. Germline CDR1 MDHEN, CDR2 SYDVKM. This CDR3 spans 16 amino acids. CDR3 sequence reads: CASSTIQGLQTYEQYF. DNA of the CDR3: TGTGCCAGCAGTACTATACAGGGGCTACAAACCTACGAGCAGTACTTC.

This clone was found a few times. The chain has TRBV27 and TRBJ2-7; D is unclear. The CDR3 is 14 amino acids. The V and J ends lost 3 bases and 3 bases respectively, with 12 bases between them. Germline CDR1 MNHEY, CDR2 SMNVEV (reference sequence). The CDR3 nucleotides read TGTGCCAGCAGTTTTAGAGAAATCAACTACGAGCAGTACTTC. Its translation: CASSFREINYEQYF.